This T cell receptor beta chain emerged from a study of identical twins listed by TCRdb under 2016. Turning to the overall study: TCR alpha and beta repertoires from monozygotic twins, unrelated adults of various ages and cord blood were deep-sequenced to test whether fetal clonotypes persist. To rule out contamination, replicate twin experiments were performed at different times with different library preparation protocols.

The CDR1 and CDR2 encoded by the germline V gene are SGHRS and YFSETQ. The CDR3 starts with the cysteine, ends with the phenylalanine, and has 15 residues. This entry keeps only the CDR3 DNA: 45 bases, framed from base 1. V sheds 0 bases and J sheds 2 bases, leaving 11 bases between their ends. Every donor in the study was a healthy Caucasian. Three pairs of female monozygotic twins, all aged 18 to 29 years, were included in the twin cohort. Miltenyi CD45RO+ enrichment and human naive T-cell isolation kits were used to isolate memory (CD45RO+) and naive T cells from PBMC. Receptor amplification or capture employed 5' RACE. Sequenced on an Illumina HiSeq 2000. A universal primer binding site was introduced by template switching, and a unique molecular identifier was present in the final cDNA, enabling accurate counting of TCR cDNA molecules. Specific primers in the conserved constant-segment region were used to synthesize first-strand cDNA for TCR alpha and beta chains. To control for contamination, each cDNA library was double barcoded with a SMART-Mk sample barcode plus Illumina barcodes. TruSeq adapter sequences along with Illumina sample barcodes were introduced in two successive PCR steps. TCR alpha and beta cDNA libraries were sequenced on the Illumina HiSeq platform with custom primers. As for the original processing: MiGEC was used to process raw reads and extract unique molecular identifiers, and MiXCR was used to find CDR3 positions. For each individual, recombination models were inferred using an EM algorithm with the repgenHMM and IGoR tools. Shared clonotypes were analyzed with the tcR package in R, and sharing was normalized by the product of cloneset sizes. Out-of-frame nonproductive sequences were analyzed to study raw recombination free of thymic and clonal selection effects. TCRdb took the public reads, trimmed them with fastp at Q25, ran MiXCR for clone calling and kept in-frame beta chains. Each CDR3 protein appears once, grouped with its most common genes and DNA. These V and J calls are TCRdb output, not the study's own analysis. A total of fewer than 350,000 distinct CDR3 sequences appear in this sample, around 8.8% of them only once. The ten largest clones represent over 2% of the sample.

What the research found in general, with its limitations: Because the same donors could not be followed over many years, conclusions were based on cross-sectional statistical analysis. Zero-insertion analyses could be partly confounded by invariant T cells such as MAIT and iNKT, though diverse VJ usage argued against such confounding for most clonotypes. A weaker excess of twin sharing was found in beta out-of-frame sequences because the signal-to-noise ratio was lowered by fewer shared sequences. Abundant cord blood beta clonotypes carried fewer insertions; young adult naive repertoires showed a weaker similar trend, while memory repertoires showed none. Out-of-frame TCR alpha sharing in monozygotic twins was systematically underestimated by recombination models, whereas sharing between unrelated individuals was in agreement with the recombination models. Compared with coincidental sharing between unrelated individuals, out-of-frame TCR alpha sequences shared between twins had an excess of sequences with low generation probability.

This clonotype was counted a few times. It has no known antigen specificity. Per-base qualities were not stored, and no clone one base away is much larger. The same data also went into a second study, on yellow fever vaccine responses in identical twins. As described in the second report: According to the authors, in identical twins the way T cells responded to vaccination appeared partly convergent and partly personalized. In identical twins, the study followed T cell clones that responded to the vaccine with precision.

Sequencing input: memory (CD45RO+) T cells sorted from blood. The intended sense of this specimen's cell subset or site label: CD45RO+ enriched T cells. The sequence joins TRBV5-1 to TRBJ2-5; TRBD1 is perhaps the D gene, given 6 matching bases. The TCR sequence derives from a woman aged 18-35 years in good health. The CDR3 reads as follows: CASSLGQVGQETQYF. The sequenced DNA: TGCGCCAGCAGCTTGGGACAGGTGGGACAAGAGACCCAGTACTTC.